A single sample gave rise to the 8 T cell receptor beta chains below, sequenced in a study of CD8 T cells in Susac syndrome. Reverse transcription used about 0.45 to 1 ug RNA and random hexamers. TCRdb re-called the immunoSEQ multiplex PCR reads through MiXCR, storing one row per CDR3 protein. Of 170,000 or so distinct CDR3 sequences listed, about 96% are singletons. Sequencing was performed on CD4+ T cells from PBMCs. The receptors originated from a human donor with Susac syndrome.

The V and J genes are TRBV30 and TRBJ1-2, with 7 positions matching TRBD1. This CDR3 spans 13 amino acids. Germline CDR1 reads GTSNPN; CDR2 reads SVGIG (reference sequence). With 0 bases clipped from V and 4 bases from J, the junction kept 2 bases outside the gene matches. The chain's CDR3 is CAWSVRGGYGYTF. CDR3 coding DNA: TGTGCCTGGAGTGTCAGGGGGGGCTATGGCTACACCTTC. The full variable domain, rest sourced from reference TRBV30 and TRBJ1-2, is SQTIHQWPATLVQPVGSPLSLECTVEGTSNPNLYWYRQAAGRGLQLLFYSVGIGQISSEVPQNLSASRPQDRQFILSSKKLLLSDSGFYLCAWSVRGGYGYTFGSGTRLTVV.

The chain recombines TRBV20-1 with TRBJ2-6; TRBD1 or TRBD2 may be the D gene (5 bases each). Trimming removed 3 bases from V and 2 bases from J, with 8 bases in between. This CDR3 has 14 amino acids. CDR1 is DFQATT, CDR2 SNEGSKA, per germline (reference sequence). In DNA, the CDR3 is TGCAGTGCTAGCAAGGGACCTGGGGCCAACGTCCTGACTTTC. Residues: CSASKGPGANVLTF.

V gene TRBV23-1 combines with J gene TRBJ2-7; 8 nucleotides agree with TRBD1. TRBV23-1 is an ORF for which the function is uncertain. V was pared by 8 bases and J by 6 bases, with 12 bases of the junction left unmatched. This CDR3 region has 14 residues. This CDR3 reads CASLGRGRGSEQYF. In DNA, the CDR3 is TGCGCCAGCCTTGGCAGGGGGCGCGGGTCCGAGCAGTACTTC.

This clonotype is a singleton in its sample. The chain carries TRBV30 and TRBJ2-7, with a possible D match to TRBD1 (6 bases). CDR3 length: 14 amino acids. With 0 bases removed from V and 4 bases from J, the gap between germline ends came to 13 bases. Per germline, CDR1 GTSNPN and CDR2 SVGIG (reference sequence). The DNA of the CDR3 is TGTGCCTGGAGTGTAATGGGGGCAGGTTACGAGCAGTACTTC. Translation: CAWSVMGAGYEQYF.

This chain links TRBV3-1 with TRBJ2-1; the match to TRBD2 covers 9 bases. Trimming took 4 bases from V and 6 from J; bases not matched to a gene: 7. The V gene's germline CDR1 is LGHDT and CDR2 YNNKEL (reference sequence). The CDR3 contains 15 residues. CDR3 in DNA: TGTGCCAGCAGCCCGACGGCGGGGGGGCCCAATGAGCAGTTCTTC. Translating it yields CASSPTAGGPNEQFF.

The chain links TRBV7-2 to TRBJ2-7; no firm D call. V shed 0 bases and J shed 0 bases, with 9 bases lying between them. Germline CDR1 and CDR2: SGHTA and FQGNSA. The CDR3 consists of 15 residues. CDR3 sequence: CASSLAQRSSYEQYF. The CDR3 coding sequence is TGTGCCAGCAGCTTAGCGCAGAGGAGCTCCTACGAGCAGTACTTC.

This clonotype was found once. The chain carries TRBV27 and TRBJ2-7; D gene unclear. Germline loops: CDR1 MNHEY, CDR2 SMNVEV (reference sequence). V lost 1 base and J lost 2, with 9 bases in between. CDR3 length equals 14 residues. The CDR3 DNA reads TGTGCCAGCAGTTTATATGCCGGCACCTACGAGCAGTACGTC. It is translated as CASSLYAGTYEQYV.

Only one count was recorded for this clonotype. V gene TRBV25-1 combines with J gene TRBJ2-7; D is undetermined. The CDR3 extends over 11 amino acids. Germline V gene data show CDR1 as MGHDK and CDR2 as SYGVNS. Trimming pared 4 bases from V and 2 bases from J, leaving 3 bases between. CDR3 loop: CASSATYEQYF. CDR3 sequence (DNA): TGTGCCAGCAGTGCCACCTACGAGCAGTACTTC.